These T cell receptor beta chains were read from a single sample in a study of shared clonotypes between healthy human individuals. The table came from immunoSEQ multiplex PCR; TCRdb's copy has only in-frame clones and leaves some out. The sample carries millions of clones, approximately 94% recorded once. The material sequenced was naive CD8+ T cells from PBMCs. The receptor set was obtained from a man younger than 35 in good health. Some clones in this sample may be carry-over from other donors' samples. Each CDR3 is given with its conserved first and last residue. Fields, in order: V gene, J gene, clone size, D gene, CDR3 DNA, CDR3 protein. The D gene is left open where the match is weak. Clone size is given for some rows only: seen once, a few or many times, or a class if the clone is expanded.

TRBV28,TRBJ1-1,-,-,TGTGCCAGCAGTTTGGACACAATGAACACTGAAGCTTTCTTT,CASSLDTMNTEAFF
TRBV27,TRBJ1-2,-,TRBD1,TGTGCCAGCAGTCTAAGGGACAGTCACCTCTATGGCTACACCTTC,CASSLRDSHLYGYTF
TRBV4-3,TRBJ2-1,-,-,TGCGCCAGCAGCTGGCGGGCGACTAACAATGAGCAGTTCTTC,CASSWRATNNEQFF
TRBV13,TRBJ2-5,-,TRBD1,TGTGCCAGCAGCTCCGGGACAGCAGAGACCCAGTACTTC,CASSSGTAETQYF
TRBV11-2,TRBJ2-2,once,-,TGTGCCAGCAGCTTAGTGGGGGGCCGGAACACCGGGGAGCTGTTTTTT,CASSLVGGRNTGELFF
TRBV14,TRBJ2-1,-,-,TGTGCCAGCAGCCAAGTCTGGACACCAAATGAGCAGTTCTTC,CASSQVWTPNEQFF
TRBV7-9,TRBJ2-7,-,-,TGTGCCAGCAGCTTAGGGGGTACGTCAGGGGCCGCTTACGAGCAGTACTTC,CASSLGGTSGAAYEQYF
TRBV27,TRBJ2-2,-,-,TGTGCCAGCAGCCGCGACTCCAGCACCGGGGAGCTGTTTTTT,CASSRDSSTGELFF
TRBV29-1,TRBJ1-4,-,-,TGCAGCGGTGTGGGGGTGGTGGATGAAAAACTGTTTTTT,CSGVGVVDEKLFF
TRBV11-2,TRBJ1-4,-,-,TGTGCCAGCAGCTGGGGAACGCCTAGGGTGGGGAAACTGTTTTTT,CASSWGTPRVGKLFF
TRBV27,TRBJ2-7,-,-,TGTGCCAGCAGTCAGACTCTCCTATATGCCTACGAGCAGTACTTC,CASSQTLLYAYEQYF
TRBV4-2,TRBJ2-3,-,-,TGTGCCAGCAGCCAATTCCCGAACAAGCGCACAGATACGCAGTATTTT,CASSQFPNKRTDTQYF
TRBV28,TRBJ1-1,-,-,TGTGCCAGCAGTTTATATGATATGAACACTGAAGCTTTCTTT,CASSLYDMNTEAFF
TRBV2,TRBJ2-7,-,TRBD2,TGTGCCAGCAGTGAGGGACTAGCGAGCTCCTACGAGCAGTACTTC,CASSEGLASSYEQYF
TRBV28,TRBJ1-5,once,-,TGTGCCAGCAGTTTAGAAGGCTTTGGGAGCAATCAGCCCCAGCATTTT,CASSLEGFGSNQPQHF
TRBV7-9,TRBJ2-3,-,TRBD2,TGTGCCAGCAGCCCACTAGCGGGAGAAAGAGATACGCAGTATTTT,CASSPLAGERDTQYF
TRBV9,TRBJ1-4,-,-,TGTGCCAGCAGCGCCGAGGGGGAAAAACTGTTTTTT,CASSAEGEKLFF
TRBV29-1,TRBJ2-1,-,-,TGCAGCGTTGAAGGGGGGCTCTTTCACAATGAGCAGTTCTTC,CSVEGGLFHNEQFF
TRBV7-9,TRBJ1-1,-,-,TGTGCCAGCAGCGAAGGCACGGATGAAGCTTTCTTT,CASSEGTDEAFF
TRBV27,TRBJ2-3,-,-,TGTGCCAGCAGTTTATCCCCAGATACGCAGTATTTT,CASSLSPDTQYF
TRBV28,TRBJ2-7,-,-,TGTGCCAGCAGCCTGGACAGAGACTACGAGCAGTACTTC,CASSLDRDYEQYF
TRBV6-5,TRBJ2-3,-,TRBD2,TGTGCCAGCGGACTAGCGGGAGGGACGAATACGCAGTATTTT,CASGLAGGTNTQYF